This entry describes one TCR beta chain. Profiling relied on immunoSEQ multiplex PCR, and the TCRdb table lists in-frame clones only, not all of them. This table has more than 6,000 clones, roughly 50% appearing once. This record belongs to a study of sequential checkpoint blockade in melanoma. About the study: Arm A got nivolumab then ipilimumab; arm B the reverse, 1:1.

CDR1 and CDR2 from the germline V gene are SGHAT and FQNNGV. V gave up 4 bases and J gave up 8 bases; unmatched junction bases: 9. The CDR3 is made up of 15 amino acids. Treatment: randomized to nivolumab then ipilimumab (arm A) or the reverse (arm B). None of the patients previously received DNA-damaging chemotherapy. PBMC sorting kept live CD3+CD8+ cells without CD19 or CD56. V usage is TRBV11-2 and J usage is TRBJ1-2, with 11 bases matching TRBD1. Here the sequenced sample was CD8+ T cells sorted from blood (inferred from file names), taken from a patient given nivolumab and ipilimumab in sequence. The sequence was collected from a human patient with melanoma. Some clones in this sample may be carry-over from other donors' samples. The CDR3 DNA follows: TGTGCCAGCAGCTCCTGGACAGGGGGCGAAGGAGGCTACACCTTC. This gives the protein CASSSWTGGEGGYTF.